The entry that follows covers one T cell receptor (beta chain) sequence. Its antigen remains unidentified. This specimen belongs to a study of T cells in Graves' hyperthyroidism and ophthalmopathy. Exclusion of a patient resulted from uncontrolled infection, other autoimmune disease, pregnancy or lactation. There were TCR beta CDR3 regions amplified from RNA transcripts. The primer set for the first-round RT-PCR of the TCR CDR3 was HTBI. TCRdb used MiXCR to reprocess the multiplex PCR reads, holding one entry per CDR3 protein. In the table there are 540,000 or so distinct CDR3 sequences, 46% of which are singletons. General observations from the study: In the blood, most expanded thyroid clonotypes above 0.001 appeared as well. A model using 13 V-J features told ophthalmopathy apart from stable hyperthyroidism. Before onset, ophthalmopathy was predicted by the model a median around 6.5 months earlier.

The receptor comes from an adult woman with Graves' disease, either hyperthyroidism or ophthalmopathy (not recorded which). The sample taken for sequencing was peripheral blood or thyroid tissue (not recorded which).

CDR3 amino acids: CASSRGQIGYGYTF. The CDR3 DNA follows: TGTGCCAGCAGCAGGGGACAGATCGGCTATGGCTACACCTTC. The chain links TRBV3-1 to TRBJ1-2; TRBD1 matches 7 bases. The V segment lost 5 bases and the J segment 4 bases; nucleotides outside the gene matches: 7. The CDR3 covers 14 residues. Germline loops: CDR1 LGHDT, CDR2 YNNKEL (reference sequence).